The clone carrying this TCR beta chain was counted at least ten times. The antigen is not known. The CDR3 contains 14 residues. V shed 5 bases and J 5 bases; nucleotides not matched to a gene: 5. This sample stems from a study of molecular identifiers for immune sequencing clone quantification. General study findings and limits: Barcode sharing among identical TCR molecules could make large clones appear smaller.

A single record per CDR3 protein comes from TCRdb applying MiXCR to the PCR reads. The table has some 650,000 distinct CDR3 sequences, just under 20% seen once. Every naive CD8 library was made from between about 20,000 and 1,000,000 sorted cells with 10%, 30% or 50% RNA. The receptor comes from a human donor in good health. Some libraries in this study had Jurkat cell RNA spiked in. Material: naive CD8+ T cells from blood, with Jurkat cell RNA spiked in. Specified subset: FACS-sorted CD8+CD4-CCR7+CD45RA+ naive T cells. The V and J genes are TRBV12-3 or TRBV12-4 and TRBJ2-3; 9 bases are shared with TRBD1. The CDR3 region is CASSLTGGVDTQYF. CDR3 in DNA: TGTGCCAGCAGTCTGACAGGGGGGGTAGATACGCAGTATTTT.